Each of the 5 T cell receptor beta chains below was sequenced from the same sample in a study of T cells in Graves' hyperthyroidism and ophthalmopathy. The source material, RNA transcripts, was used to amplify TCR beta CDR3 regions. A set of HTBI primers served as the primers for a first-round RT-PCR of the TCR CDR3. TCRdb processed the multiplex PCR reads anew with MiXCR; each CDR3 protein has one entry. The sample has 530,000 or so distinct CDR3 sequences, more than 15% seen once; the top ten hold roughly a sixth. Material: blood. Receptor source: a woman younger than 35 with Graves' ophthalmopathy.

The chain joins TRBV28 to TRBJ2-6; D is unresolved. V gave up 3 bases and J gave up 1 base, with 7 bases separating them. The CDR3 is 15 amino acids. The germline gives CDR1 MDHEN, CDR2 SYDVKM. CDR3 sequence reads: CASSFRSSGANVLTF. Here the CDR3 DNA reads TGTGCCAGCAGTTTCCGTTCTTCTGGGGCCAACGTCCTGACTTTC.

This clonotype appeared many times. The J gene is TRBJ1-1, the V gene TRBV11-1, with 11 bases identical to TRBD1. CDR1 is SGHAT and CDR2 is FQDESV in the germline V gene (reference sequence). Unmatched junction bases numbered 5, after V lost 6 bases and J lost 5 bases. The CDR3 covers 14 residues. For the CDR3, the DNA is TGTGCCAGCAGTCTGGACAGGGGGCCGACTGAAGCTTTCTTT. Translating it yields CASSLDRGPTEAFF.

The rearrangement links TRBV5-1 to TRBJ2-5; 9 bases align to TRBD2. J was trimmed by 5 bases and V by 4 bases; bases with no gene match: 6. The CDR3 totals 14 residues. Per germline, CDR1 SGHRS and CDR2 YFSETQ. The CDR3 nucleotides read TGCGCCAGCAGCCATAGCGGGAGTAGGGAGACCCAGTACTTC. It codes for CASSHSGSRETQYF. The full variable domain, rest sourced from reference TRBV5-1 and TRBJ2-5, is KAGVTQTPRYLIKTRGQQVTLSCSPISGHRSVSWYQQTPGQGLQFLFEYFSETQRNKGNFPGRFSGRQFSNSRSEMNVSTLELGDSALYLCASSHSGSRETQYFGPGTRLLVL.

This clonotype was counted between two and nine times. The chain combines TRBV20-1 with TRBJ1-4; 11 positions match TRBD1. The germline gives CDR1 DFQATT, CDR2 SNEGSKA (reference sequence). CDR3 length: 13 residues. V gave up 5 bases and J gave up 7 bases; unmatched junction bases: 3. CDR3 bases: TGCAGTGCTTCCGGGACAGGGGGTGAAAAACTGTTTTTT. Encoded protein: CSASGTGGEKLFF.

This chain uses TRBV11-1 with TRBJ2-1; D call uncertain. With 2 bases removed from V and 0 bases from J, the gap between germline ends came to 8 bases. Germline values: CDR1 SGHAT, CDR2 FQDESV (reference sequence). The CDR3 extends over 15 amino acids. The CDR3 spells CASSLSRSSYNEQFF. DNA for the CDR3: TGTGCCAGCAGCTTATCCCGTAGCTCCTACAATGAGCAGTTCTTC. Full variable domain (missing parts from reference TRBV11-1 and TRBJ2-1): EAEVAQSPRYKITEKSQAVAFWCDPISGHATLYWYRQILGQGPELLVQFQDESVVDDSQLPKDRFSAERLKGVDSTLKIQPAELGDSAMYLCASSLSRSSYNEQFFGPGTRLTVL.